These T cell receptor beta chains were read from a single sample in a study of cytomegalovirus exposure and HLA in healthy donors. The table came from immunoSEQ multiplex PCR; TCRdb's copy has only in-frame clones and leaves some out. Among over 200,000 clones listed, roughly 82% were seen once. Sequencing used PBMCs. Receptors were obtained from a woman aged 35 to 49 in good health and CMV-seropositive. Both conserved end residues are part of each CDR3. A D gene is named only where the DNA matches it firmly. The size field is filled for only some rows; it gives once, few, many or a size class.

v_gene	abundance	j_gene	d_gene	len	CDR3aa	CDR3nt
TRBV30	NA	TRBJ1-1	NA	14	CAWNNRALPTEAFF	TGTGCCTGGAATAACAGGGCGCTGCCCACTGAAGCTTTCTTT
TRBV19	NA	TRBJ1-1	NA	15	CASSTNRVRGTEAFF	TGTGCCAGTAGTACGAACAGGGTACGTGGCACTGAAGCTTTCTTT
TRBV7-3	once	TRBJ1-2	TRBD1	16	CASSLNPTGGYYGYTF	TGTGCTAGCAGCTTAAATCCTACAGGGGGCTACTATGGCTACACCTTC
TRBV5-1	NA	TRBJ2-1	TRBD2	14	CASSRAGPGNEQFF	TGCGCCAGCAGCCGAGCGGGACCGGGCAATGAGCAGTTCTTC
TRBV6-6	once	TRBJ1-1	TRBD1	15	CASSRIYRGVTEAFF	TGTGCCAGCAGCCGCATATACAGGGGGGTAACTGAAGCTTTCTTT
TRBV5-4	NA	TRBJ1-1	TRBD1	15	CASSLGQGRNTEAFF	TGTGCCAGCAGCTTAGGACAGGGGCGCAACACTGAAGCTTTCTTT
TRBV19	NA	TRBJ1-1	NA	14	CASSLPTGATEAFF	TGTGCCAGTAGCCTCCCAACCGGAGCGACTGAAGCTTTCTTT
TRBV7-9	NA	TRBJ2-7	NA	16	CASSLPRDPADYEQYF	TGTGCCAGCAGCTTACCTCGGGATCCCGCGGACTACGAGCAGTACTTC
TRBV6-5	NA	TRBJ2-7	NA	14	CASSLGRGGYEQYF	TGTGCCAGCAGTTTGGGACGGGGAGGCTACGAGCAGTACTTC
TRBV19	NA	TRBJ1-2	NA	17	CASSSTGTGTRNYGYTF	TGTGCCAGTAGTTCTACGGGAACAGGGACACGTAACTATGGCTACACCTTC
TRBV21-1	NA	TRBJ2-7	NA	15	CASSKGSGRSYEQYF	TGTGCCAGCAGCAAAGGAAGCGGGAGGTCCTACGAGCAGTACTTC
TRBV9	NA	TRBJ1-1	NA	13	CASSVGADTEAFF	TGTGCCAGCAGCGTAGGGGCAGACACTGAAGCTTTCTTT
TRBV27	NA	TRBJ2-1	TRBD2	15	CASRVAGGGYNEQFF	TGTGCCAGCAGGGTAGCGGGAGGGGGGTACAATGAGCAGTTCTTC
TRBV7-2	NA	TRBJ1-2	NA	15	CASSFRQTVNYGYTF	TGTGCCAGCAGCTTTCGGCAGACAGTTAACTATGGCTACACCTTC
TRBV9	NA	TRBJ2-2	TRBD2	16	CASSVPIKAGAGELFF	TGTGCCAGCAGCGTTCCTATTAAGGCGGGGGCCGGGGAGCTGTTTTTT
TRBV27	NA	TRBJ2-3	TRBD2	16	CASPPPSGRPTDTQYF	TGTGCCAGCCCCCCACCTAGCGGGAGGCCCACAGATACGCAGTATTTT
TRBV27	NA	TRBJ2-1	NA	15	CASSHQGGRLNEQFF	TGTGCCAGCAGCCACCAGGGGGGCAGATTGAATGAGCAGTTCTTC
TRBV7-2	NA	TRBJ2-2	TRBD1	15	CASTIGTGNTGELFF	TGTGCCAGCACCATCGGGACAGGGAACACCGGGGAGCTGTTTTTT
TRBV6-4	NA	TRBJ1-1	TRBD1	13	CASSSTGPTEAFF	TGTGCCAGCAGCTCGACAGGGCCCACTGAAGCTTTCTTT
TRBV27	NA	TRBJ1-1	TRBD1	17	CASSFGPHRGLNTEAFF	TGTGCCAGCAGTTTTGGGCCCCACAGGGGGCTAAACACTGAAGCTTTCTTT
TRBV11-3	once	TRBJ2-3	NA	15	CASSFGGASTDTQYF	TGTGCCAGCAGCTTTGGCGGTGCTAGCACAGATACGCAGTATTTT
TRBV7-2	NA	TRBJ2-3	NA	16	CASSRGRGSSTDTQYF	TGTGCCAGCAGCCGGGGCCGGGGGTCTAGCACAGATACGCAGTATTTT
TRBV27	once	TRBJ2-7	NA	15	CASSTMGAGGGEQYF	TGTGCCAGCAGCACAATGGGGGCCGGTGGGGGCGAGCAGTACTTC
TRBV7-2	NA	TRBJ2-7	NA	15	CASSPAGQGPYEQYF	TGTGCCAGCAGCCCAGCCGGGCAGGGCCCATACGAGCAGTACTTC
TRBV28	NA	TRBJ2-7	NA	12	CASRDREYEQYF	TGTGCCAGCAGGGACAGAGAATACGAGCAGTACTTC
TRBV13	NA	TRBJ2-1	TRBD2	15	CASSSYRGGRNEQFF	TGTGCCAGCAGCTCCTATCGGGGGGGCCGGAATGAGCAGTTCTTC
TRBV6-1	NA	TRBJ2-7	NA	15	CASSERQGSSYEQYF	TGTGCCAGCAGTGAAAGGCAGGGGAGCTCCTACGAGCAGTACTTC
TRBV10-2	NA	TRBJ2-1	TRBD2	14	CASSEHLAVNEQFF	TGCGCCAGCAGTGAGCACCTAGCGGTTAATGAGCAGTTCTTC
TRBV9	NA	TRBJ1-1	TRBD1	14	CASSPWTGNTEAFF	TGTGCCAGCAGCCCATGGACAGGGAACACTGAAGCTTTCTTT
TRBV7-9	NA	TRBJ2-1	TRBD2	12	CSSSLELAEQFF	TGTTCCAGCAGCTTAGAACTAGCGGAGCAGTTCTTC
TRBV19	NA	TRBJ1-2	NA	14	CASSPSDGKYGYTF	TGTGCCAGTAGTCCATCGGACGGGAAATATGGCTACACCTTC
TRBV7-9	once	TRBJ1-1	NA	11	CSSSSRSEAFF	TGTTCCAGCAGCTCCCGCAGTGAAGCTTTCTTT
TRBV5-4	NA	TRBJ2-7	NA	14	CASSSDSSSYEQYF	TGTGCCAGCAGCTCTGACAGTAGCTCCTACGAGCAGTACTTC
TRBV11-2	NA	TRBJ2-7	TRBD2	15	CASSLEGSGSYEQYF	TGTGCCAGCAGCTTAGAGGGTAGCGGGAGCTACGAGCAGTACTTC
TRBV2	NA	TRBJ2-1	NA	13	CASNMQGQQGQFF	TGTGCCAGCAACATGCAGGGGCAGCAGGGGCAGTTCTTC
TRBV7-8	NA	TRBJ2-7	NA	16	CASSLARVVPSYEQYF	TGTGCCAGCAGCTTAGCGCGGGTAGTACCCTCCTACGAGCAGTACTTC
TRBV4-1	few	TRBJ2-1	TRBD2	16	CASSERASGGVGEQFF	TGCGCCAGCAGCGAAAGGGCTAGCGGGGGGGTAGGTGAGCAGTTCTTC
TRBV30	NA	TRBJ1-3	TRBD1	13	CAWRTGPGNTIYF	TGTGCCTGGCGGACAGGGCCAGGAAACACCATATATTTT
TRBV6-5	NA	TRBJ1-5	NA	14	CASSRGRGNQPQHF	TGTGCCAGCAGTAGGGGCCGAGGCAATCAGCCCCAGCATTTT
TRBV11-1	NA	TRBJ1-4	NA	14	CASSLAHMNEKLFF	TGTGCCAGCAGCTTAGCCCACATGAATGAAAAACTGTTTTTT
TRBV6-6	NA	TRBJ1-2	NA	14	CASRSLGVGGGYTF	TGTGCCAGCAGATCCCTTGGGGTCGGGGGTGGCTACACCTTC
TRBV4-3	few	TRBJ1-3	NA	15	CASSQGSFSGNTIYF	TGCGCCAGCAGCCAAGGCAGTTTCTCTGGAAACACCATATATTTT
TRBV5-1	NA	TRBJ2-3	NA	15	CASSPTGRITDTQYF	TGCGCCAGCAGCCCTACGGGGAGAATCACAGATACGCAGTATTTT
TRBV7-3	NA	TRBJ2-2	NA	15	CASSRGQTNTGELFF	TGTGCCAGCAGCCGCGGACAGACTAACACCGGGGAGCTGTTTTTT
TRBV7-9	NA	TRBJ1-1	TRBD1	14	CSSSLANRGTEAFF	TGTTCCAGCAGCTTAGCGAACAGGGGCACTGAAGCTTTCTTT
TRBV5-1	NA	TRBJ1-2	TRBD1	17	CASSLAGQGESNYGYTF	TGCGCCAGCAGCTTGGCGGGACAGGGGGAGTCTAACTATGGCTACACCTTC
TRBV10-3	NA	TRBJ2-7	TRBD2	14	CAISESRGSYEQYF	TGTGCCATCAGTGAGTCCCGCGGGAGCTACGAGCAGTACTTC
TRBV10-3	NA	TRBJ1-1	NA	18	CAISENLGQGSRNTEAFF	TGTGCCATCAGTGAGAATCTGGGACAAGGGTCCAGGAACACTGAAGCTTTCTTT
TRBV5-4	NA	TRBJ2-5	TRBD2	15	CASTLKRGGQETQYF	TGTGCCAGCACCTTAAAGCGGGGGGGTCAAGAGACCCAGTACTTC